This T cell receptor beta chain was captured by sequencing in a study of cytomegalovirus exposure and HLA in healthy donors. In the study overall: Caucasian-associated ancestry cluster membership applied to about four fifths of a few hundred genotyped donors. The study's findings and limits: When analyzed later, the rates of TCR association showed variation by HLA locus, with DRB1 the most and HLA-C the fewest.

To note about this clone: Its target is unknown.

V was pared by 0 bases and J by 5 bases, with 3 bases between. Germline V lookup: CDR1 ENHRY, CDR2 SYGVKD. This CDR3 contains 12 residues. Vbeta (60) and Jbeta (13) primers were used in the PCR. Produced via immunoSEQ multiplex PCR; TCRdb's table is partial and in-frame only. In the table there are 72,000 or so clones, 55% to 65% of which are singletons. This chain uses TRBV10-3 with TRBJ2-3; D is uncertain. Sequences were obtained from PBMCs. The receptor comes from a woman aged 45 to 65 in good health and CMV-seronegative. The CDR3 sequence: CAISESIDTQYF. CDR3 DNA sequence: TGTGCCATCAGTGAGTCTATAGATACGCAGTATTTT.